The T cell receptor beta chain under discussion was sequenced for a study of cytomegalovirus exposure and HLA in healthy donors. About the research overall: Among around 200 million T cells, an earlier analysis found roughly 110 million unique TCR beta sequences.

In germline, CDR1 is MNHNY, CDR2 SVGAGI (reference sequence). This CDR3 is built from 16 residues. Primers: 60 Vbeta forward and 13 Jbeta reverse. This table comes from immunoSEQ multiplex PCR, and its TCRdb copy is limited to in-frame clones, with some not included. This table has around 140,000 clones, roughly 80% appearing once. Sample: PBMCs. V is TRBV6-6 and J is TRBJ2-5; D is perhaps TRBD1 (5 bases). The closer fit of TRBJ2-7 to the DNA end suggests the J call may be wrong. The source is a woman aged 60-70 years in good health and CMV-seronegative. The CDR3 sequence is CASSYERGSMLYEQYF. The DNA for the CDR3 is TGTGCCAGCAGTTACGAAAGGGGCTCAATGCTCTACGAGCAGTACTTC.